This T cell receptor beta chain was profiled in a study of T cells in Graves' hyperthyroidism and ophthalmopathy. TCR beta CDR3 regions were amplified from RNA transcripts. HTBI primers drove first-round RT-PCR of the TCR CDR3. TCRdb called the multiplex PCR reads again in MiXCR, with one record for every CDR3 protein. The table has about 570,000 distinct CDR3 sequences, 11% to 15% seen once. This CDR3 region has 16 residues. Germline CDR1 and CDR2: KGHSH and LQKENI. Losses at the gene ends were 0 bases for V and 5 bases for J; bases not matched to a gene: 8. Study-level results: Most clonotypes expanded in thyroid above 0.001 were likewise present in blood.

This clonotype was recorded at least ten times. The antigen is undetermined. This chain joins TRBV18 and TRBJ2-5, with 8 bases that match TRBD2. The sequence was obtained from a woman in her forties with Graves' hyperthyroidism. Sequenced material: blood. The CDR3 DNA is TGTGCCAGCTCACCACCAAACAAGCGGGAGACGGAGACCCAGTACTTC. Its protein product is CASSPPNKRETETQYF.